This T cell receptor (beta chain) originates from a study of T cells after yellow fever vaccination. Overall study context: SMART-Seq v4 Ultra Low Input prepared libraries from low-cell fractions. Study-level results: After the booster, about 95% of CD4 and about 90% of CD8 primary-response clones were re-detected. Although the secondary response was weaker, it peaked faster, at day 5 versus 15.

This CDR3 region has 12 residues. The V gene lost 8 bases and the J gene lost 2 bases, with 9 bases spanning the gap. The germline V gene encodes CDR1 MNHEY and CDR2 SVGEGT. This clonotype was seen a handful of times. Its antigen is undetermined. Synthesis of TCR cDNA relied on 5'RACE template switching, which attached a universal primer site and UMIs. MiXCR, run by TCRdb on the 5' RACE reads, gives a single entry per CDR3 protein. Of 500,000 to 700,000 distinct CDR3 sequences listed, 15% to 20% are singletons. V gene TRBV6-2 or TRBV6-3 combines with J gene TRBJ1-2; no clear D. Sequenced material: PBMCs, taken 15 days after the yellow fever booster vaccination. This TCR came from a man younger than 40 who received the YFV17D yellow fever vaccine. The CDR3 loop reads CASHKENYGYTF. CDR3 coding DNA: TGTGCCAGCCACAAGGAGAACTATGGCTACACCTTC.